This T cell receptor (beta chain) was captured by sequencing in a study of vaccination and CD4 T cells after COVID-19 (dated by TCRdb to 2022 to 2024). Describing the broader study: SARS-CoV-2 positivity had been established in the convalescent patients by nasal swab PCR, and mild disease was recorded in under ten of these patients and severe disease in one. The convalescent cohort included six males and four females, with two Hispanic individuals, seven Caucasians, two Asians and one multiracial person. Two doses of either the Pfizer-BioNTech BNT162b2 vaccine (n=8) or the Moderna mRNA-1273 vaccine (n=2) were administered to participants. Post-COVID blood samples from convalescent patients were collected a median of roughly 100 days after diagnosis, with a range of roughly 35 to 180 days. Post-vaccine blood samples were obtained a median of approximately 74 days after the second vaccine dose, with a range of roughly 13 to 250 days. For stimulating the cultures, overlapping spike peptide pools were used, derived from SARS-CoV-2 as well as from the common cold coronaviruses HCoV-NL63, HCoV-OC43 and HCoV-229E. As controls, cultures received a CEFX viral epitope pool (the positive control), an HIV-1 Nef peptide pool (the negative control), or no peptide at all. In around nine COVID-19 convalescent patients and a handful of infection-naive healthy vaccine recipients, the spike-specific CD4+ TCR repertoire before mRNA vaccination was compared with the repertoire after mRNA vaccination.

Library creation used PCR. At the Johns Hopkins FTIC core, DNA from the cultured CD4+ T cells underwent TCR sequencing with the Oncomine TCR Beta short-read assay. Genomic DNA was extracted from the cultured CD4+ T cells with the QIAamp micro DNA kit. Oncomine TCR Beta libraries from cultured CD4+ T cells were pooled with unique dual indexes and sequenced on an Illumina iSeq 100. The authors' pipeline ran thus. Non-productive sequences were filtered out, and CDR3s that did not start with C, did not end with F or W, or were shorter than 7 amino acids were discarded. The MANAFEST web application was used to identify antigen-specific clonotypes by comparing peptide-stimulated wells against reference wells and other culture wells. To be called positive, a clone needed an FDR below 0.05, an odds ratio above 5, and a productive frequency above 0.1% in at least two of three replicate wells. A clonotype was classed as cross-reactive if the clonotype showed significant expansion both in SARS-CoV-2 spike wells and in at least one common cold coronavirus spike condition. Using R version 3.6.1, CDR3 homology was evaluated through Levenshtein distances (stringdist) along with unrooted phylogenetic trees (ape). The public reads were reprocessed in TCRdb via fastp at Q25 and MiXCR, keeping in-frame beta chains. Each CDR3 protein gets just one entry, which takes the most common genes and DNA from the rows behind it. V and J calls and clone size were set by TCRdb, not the authors. This sample comprises 20,000 to 25,000 distinct CDR3 sequences, about 39% of them detected only once. 5% of the sample lies in the top ten.

Comments on this clonotype: This receptor's antigen is unknown. Base qualities are not at hand, and no much larger clone is one base apart.

This specimen's treatment or condition label, interpreted: roughly 11-day PBMC culture with coronavirus spike peptide pools or control peptides (ViraFEST assay). The study used the ViraFEST assay, which expanded antigen-specific T cells with peptide pools and then identified expanded clonotypes by TCR sequencing. The positive SARS-CoV-2 PCR tests of the convalescent patients were dated from March to December 2020, before the Alpha, Beta and Delta variants emerged in the United States. More than 1.5 million PBMCs per well were cultured in IMDM with approximately 5% human AB serum and 7.5 to 10 IU/ml IL-2, plus 10 ug/ml peptide pools. On days 3 and 7, half of the culture medium was replaced with fresh IL-2-containing medium. CD4+ T cells were isolated after approximately ten days of culture through negative selection using the EasySep CD4+ T cell isolation kit. PBMCs were separated from whole blood using Ficoll-Paque Plus gradient centrifugation and then either used fresh or cryopreserved at -140C. Each culture condition was generally run in triplicate wells.

V is shortened by 2 bases, J by 0 bases, and the region joining them spans 14 bases. From a lookup of the germline V gene, CDR1 and CDR2 are KGHSH and LQKENI. Measured from the cysteine to the phenylalanine, the CDR3 is 17 residues long. The sequence is cut down to CDR3 DNA, 51 bases in frame from base 1. Beyond this particular receptor, the publication reports: In convalescent patients, a median around 86% of post-vaccine SARS-CoV-2-reactive clones were detected only after vaccination, and vaccine-specific priming was suggested by this finding. Only a relatively small number of convalescent patients were included in the study, and early timepoints following natural infection were not analyzed. An increase in the median number of SARS-CoV-2-reactive clonotypes from 21 after infection to roughly 39 after vaccination was observed, but the change was not found to be significant. In convalescent patients, nearly all vaccine-specific clones (304 of 307) were found to be mono-reactive for SARS-CoV-2 spike rather than cross-reactive with common cold coronaviruses.

This chain is built from TRBV18 and TRBJ2-1; D gene: possibly TRBD1, on 5 matching bases. The sample in question was CD4+ T cells from blood, cultured in vitro, obtained before SARS-CoV-2 vaccination. This sequence was found in a human donor who had recovered from COVID-19. CDR3 region: CASSPARTLNSYNEQFF. The DNA sequence is as follows: TGTGCCAGCTCACCAGCGAGGACACTAAACTCCTACAATGAGCAGTTCTTC.